There are many counts of the clone carrying this T cell receptor (beta chain). From germline, CDR1 is MNHEY and CDR2 SVGAGI. This CDR3 has 15 amino acids. Unmatched junction bases numbered 7, after V lost 8 bases and J lost 6 bases. The sample belongs to a study of blood T cells in healthy people across ages. Researchers isolated at least 7 million PBMCs per sample. Using a J-beta primer mix together with a sample-barcoded 5' primer, a second PCR was run for roughly 6 to 11 cycles. Each cDNA was tagged by a template-switch adaptor containing 12 random nucleotides. Each CDR3 protein is one row after TCRdb ran MiXCR on the 5' RACE reads. The sample includes hundreds of thousands of distinct CDR3 sequences, 45% to 50% of them seen just once.

This receptor was identified in a woman aged 60-75 years in good health. The chain uses TRBV6-5 and TRBJ2-7; 16 bases agree with TRBD2. The sequencing sample was made of blood. The CDR3 region is CASSPGLAGGSEQYF. CDR3 DNA: TGTGCCAGCTCACCGGGACTAGCGGGAGGGTCCGAGCAGTACTTC.